This T cell receptor beta chain is from a study of cytomegalovirus exposure and HLA in healthy donors. Study-wide points: In a later analysis, HLA-C alleles had the fewest associated TCRs, DRB1 alleles the most. A missense variant in DCLRE1C was later tied to TCR beta V- and J-gene trimming. Around 160 TCR beta chains were listed as cytomegalovirus-associated.

The PCR made use of 60 Vbeta and 13 Jbeta primers. Clones were sequenced by immunoSEQ multiplex PCR, and TCRdb holds only the in-frame ones, with some missing. The sample yields 130,000 or so clones, 72% seen once. V shed 0 bases and J shed 8 bases, with 16 bases lying between them. The germline gives CDR1 LGHNA, CDR2 YSLEER. The CDR3 runs to 15 residues. Concerning this clone itself: Its antigen is currently unknown.

Donors likely had unrecorded immune exposures despite being nominally healthy when sampled. Sequencing was carried out using PBMCs. The source is a man in his fifties in good health and CMV-seropositive. The chain joins TRBV4-3 to TRBJ1-2; D perhaps matches TRBD1 (5 bases). The CDR3 coding sequence is TGCGCCAGCAGCCAAGATACAGGCAGGCCAGGGGGCTACACCTTC. It translates to CASSQDTGRPGGYTF.